Below are 14 T cell receptor beta chains sequenced from a single sample in a study of tumor-infiltrating lymphocytes in primary liver carcinoma. Starting material of 400 to 600 ng total RNA yielded TCR beta cDNA via a constant-region primer. Libraries for TCR beta were built through three nested multiplex PCR rounds, which together made up a slightly modified ARM-PCR procedure. The study ran its first two PCR rounds for approximately 11 cycles each, using TRBV1-TRBV30 forward primers and a C-beta reverse primer. TCRdb ran MiXCR on the multiplex PCR reads and lists one entry per CDR3 protein. The sample holds approximately 120,000 distinct CDR3 sequences, 60% to 75% seen once. The source material, about 20-30 mg of unsorted bulk tissue, was used to co-extract RNA and DNA. Input material: liver tumor tissue from sampling region 3. Sample subset: tumor region T3, left-lateral pole. Receptors were obtained from a woman aged 55-70 years with primary liver carcinoma and hepatitis B virus infection.

Details on this clonotype: With a much larger clone just one base away, this may be a read error. The rearrangement links TRBV28 to TRBJ1-1, with a tentative D call TRBD1 (5 bases). Germline values: CDR1 MDHEN, CDR2 SYDVKM. V lost 5 bases and J lost 3, with 16 bases in between. The CDR3 runs 15 residues. The CDR3 DNA reads TGTGCCAGCAGTGGGACGGAGACTCAAGACACTGAAGCTTTCTTT. Encoded protein: CASSGTETQDTEAFF.

Turning to this clonotype: At one boundary the junction diverges from the germline segment, which might be a read error. V and J are TRBV12-3 or TRBV12-4 and TRBJ1-2; 7 bases agree with TRBD1. The CDR3 consists of 14 residues. CDR3 residues: CVSSLRDRNYGYTF. CDR3 DNA sequence: TGTGTCAGCAGTTTACGGGACAGAAACTATGGCTACACCTTC.

Concerning this clonotype itself: A read error is likely, as this CDR3 ends without the conserved phenylalanine or tryptophan. The CDR3 DNA sequence: TGTGCCATCAGCTCAACCCGGTTACAGGGGGCAGGTACGCAGTATTTG. It specifies CAISSTRLQGAGTQYL. This sequence joins TRBV11-2 and TRBJ2-3, with TRBD1 matching over 9 bases. The CDR3 length is 16 residues. The germline V gene encodes CDR1 SGHAT and CDR2 FQNNGV.

This clonotype was seen more than once but under ten times. Compared with germline, one end of the junction differs, possibly owing to a read error. The gene calls are TRBV12-3 or TRBV12-4 and TRBJ1-1; D call uncertain. The length of the CDR3 is 14 residues. The CDR3 sequence is CACSLGHKNTEVFF. The CDR3 region has the DNA TGTGCCTGCAGTTTAGGGCACAAGAACACTGAAGTTTTCTTT.

As to this clonotype: One junction end disagrees with the germline gene, perhaps due to a read error. This sequence joins TRBV29-1 and TRBJ2-2; a possible D gene is TRBD1 (6 bases). The germline V gene encodes CDR1 SQVTM and CDR2 ANQGSEA. CDR3 size: 13 residues. In nucleotides, the CDR3 is TGTAGCGTTGAACCCCAGGGGACCGGGGAGCCGTTTTTT. Its protein product is CSVEPQGTGEPFF.

The chain links TRBV18 to TRBJ2-4, with 7 bases fitting TRBD2. This CDR3 region has 19 residues. The V gene's germline CDR1 is KGHSH and CDR2 LQKENI. Germline trimming cut 3 bases from V and 1 base from J; bases unmatched to any gene: 15. DNA for the CDR3: TGTGCCAGCTCACCCCCCGGAGCGGGATGGGGTTCGGCCAAAAACATTCAGTACTTC. Its translation is CASSPPGAGWGSAKNIQYF.

This clonotype was seen only a few times. The CDR3 end shows no conserved phenylalanine or tryptophan, and so a read error is likely. This rearrangement joins TRBV30 to TRBJ2-5, with D possibly matching TRBD1 (5 bases). Trimming left V 5 bases short and J 5 bases short, with 15 bases between. The germline V gene has CDR1 GTSNPN and CDR2 SVGIG (reference sequence). The CDR3 consists of 13 residues. In DNA form, the CDR3 reads TGTGCCTGGGCAGGGCAAGCGCTCGAGACCCAGTACTTA. Protein product: CAWAGQALETQYL.

Comment on this clonotype: A junction end diverges from the germline sequence, so it may reflect a read error. The chain carries TRBV12-3 or TRBV12-4 and TRBJ2-3; D ambiguous. The CDR3 runs 14 residues. The CDR3 spells CVSSFHQSTDTQYF. The CDR3 DNA reads TGTGTCAGCAGTTTCCACCAGAGCACAGATACGCAGTATTTT.

Turning to this clonotype: A junction end diverges from the germline sequence, so it may reflect a read error. V and J are TRBV12-3 or TRBV12-4 and TRBJ2-1, with TRBD2 as a possible D gene (6 bases). The CDR3 covers 14 residues. CDR3 DNA: TGTGTCAGCAGTTTGGACGGGAGAAGCAATGAGCAGTTCTTC. As protein: CVSSLDGRSNEQFF.

On this clonotype: A read error is possible here, since a much larger clone lies one base away. The chain has TRBV10-1 and TRBJ1-1; D gene unclear. Per germline, CDR1 WNHNN and CDR2 SYGVQD (reference sequence). V was shortened by 0 bases and J by 5 bases, with 10 bases between the two germline ends. The CDR3 sequence is 14 residues long. The CDR3 here is CASSESWVSTEAFF. Written as DNA, the CDR3 is TGCGCCAGCAGTGAGTCGTGGGTTAGTACTGAAGCTTTCTTT.

This clonotype was counted only a few times. This may be a read error: a much more frequent sequence differs by one nucleotide. This rearrangement joins TRBV4-2 to TRBJ2-5, with a possible D match to TRBD2 (5 bases). The germline gives CDR1 LGHNA, CDR2 YNFKEQ. The CDR3 consists of 18 residues. The CDR3 is CVSSQVMPSSGSQETQYF. The CDR3 nucleotides are TGTGTCAGCAGCCAAGTGATGCCTTCTTCGGGAAGCCAAGAGACCCAGTACTTC.

In regard to this clonotype: The junction shows a germline mismatch at one end, possibly a read error. The chain has TRBV7-9 and TRBJ2-5, with D perhaps TRBD2 (6 bases). Germline V gene lookup returns CDR1 SEHNR and CDR2 FQNEAQ (reference sequence). This CDR3 is 15 amino acids long. CDR3 sequence reads: CASSGGSVGEENQYF. CDR3 sequence (DNA): TGTGCCAGCAGCGGGGGGAGTGTCGGGGAGGAGAACCAGTACTTC.

This clonotype was found many times. This rearrangement joins TRBV6-1 to TRBJ1-5, with 8 bases fitting TRBD1. The CDR3 loop spans 17 amino acids. In germline, CDR1 is MNHNS, CDR2 SASEGT. Trimming at V came to 3 bases and at J to 5 bases, leaving 12 bases not matched to a gene. The CDR3 coding sequence is TGTGCCAGCAGTGATCGCGGGACCCGGGACAGGTATCAGCCCCAGCATTTT. This encodes CASSDRGTRDRYQPQHF.

In this sample, this clonotype turned up a few times. With a much larger clone just one base away, this may be a read error. This chain joins TRBV30 and TRBJ2-7; D is unresolved. Trimming took off 1 base at V and 3 bases at J, with 16 bases between the two ends. The CDR3 totals 15 residues. Germline CDR1 GTSNPN, CDR2 SVGIG (reference sequence). The CDR3 DNA is TGTGCCTGGAGTGAAGATGGGCCTACTTTCTACGAGCAGTACTTC. Its protein is CAWSEDGPTFYEQYF.